Presented here are 9 T cell receptor beta chains from one specimen sequenced in a study of T cells after yellow fever vaccination. TCRdb recomputed calls from the 5' RACE reads with MiXCR, one row per CDR3 protein. The table shows some 220,000 distinct CDR3 sequences, with under 3.5% occurring only once. The source was CD4+ T cells sorted from PBMCs, collected 10 days after the yellow fever booster vaccination. Receptors were obtained from a man aged 18 to 35 who received the YFV17D yellow fever vaccine.

V gene TRBV20-1 combines with J gene TRBJ2-3; TRBD2 matches 10 bases. The CDR3 has 16 residues. CDR1 DFQATT and CDR2 SNEGSKA come from the germline V gene (reference sequence). The J segment lost 1 base and the V segment lost 6 bases, leaving 10 bases of the junction unmatched. CDR3 nucleotides: TGCAGTGCCAACCCATCTAGCGGGGGCCGCACAGATACGCAGTATTTT. This sequence encodes CSANPSSGGRTDTQYF.

There are many counts of this clonotype. The chain couples TRBV5-1 to TRBJ2-2; TRBD1 matches at 10 bases. In germline, CDR1 is SGHRS, CDR2 YFSETQ. After removal of 4 bases from V and 1 base from J, the junction contained 1 base not matched to a gene. There are 15 residues in the CDR3. This CDR3 is CASSRDRGNTGELFF. DNA for the CDR3: TGCGCCAGCAGCCGGGACAGGGGGAACACCGGGGAGCTGTTTTTT.

This clonotype was detected a few times. This chain links TRBV5-4 with TRBJ2-1; possible D gene TRBD2, 6 bases. The CDR3 covers 16 residues. With 4 bases removed from V and 3 bases from J, the gap between germline ends came to 17 bases. Germline V CDR1 and CDR2: SGHNT, YYREEE (reference sequence). The CDR3 sequence: CASSRSASVGYNEQFF. The CDR3, as DNA: TGTGCCAGCAGCCGGTCGGCTAGCGTCGGCTACAATGAGCAGTTCTTC.

This clonotype was counted many times. The chain has TRBV20-1 and TRBJ2-6, with D possibly matching TRBD2 (5 bases). Per the germline V gene, CDR1 is DFQATT and CDR2 is SNEGSKA (reference sequence). Trimming shortened V by 3 bases and J by 0 bases, and 12 bases separated the two germline ends. The CDR3 loop spans 16 amino acids. The CDR3 bases are TGCAGTGCTAGGGACGGGATAAACTCTGGGGCCAACGTCCTGACTTTC. It encodes CSARDGINSGANVLTF.

This rearrangement joins TRBV7-9 to TRBJ1-2, with a tentative D call TRBD1 (5 bases). The CDR3 consists of 15 residues. The germline V gene has CDR1 SEHNR and CDR2 FQNEAQ (reference sequence). Trimming left V 8 bases short and J 3 bases short, with 19 bases between. The CDR3 sequence is CASFKLRGKDYGYTF. Here the CDR3 DNA reads TGTGCCAGCTTCAAATTACGGGGGAAAGACTATGGCTACACCTTC.

At least ten counts were recorded for this clonotype. The gene calls are TRBV7-3 and TRBJ2-5, with TRBD1 matching over 8 bases. Germline V gene sequence: CDR1 SGHTA, CDR2 FQGTGA. V was clipped by 4 bases and J by 2 bases; unmatched bases: 6. The CDR3 loop spans 15 amino acids. CDR3 nucleotides: TGTGCCAGCAGCTCCGGACAGGGAAATCAAGAGACCCAGTACTTC. It encodes CASSSGQGNQETQYF.

The table lists this clonotype with many counts. The chain uses TRBV3-1 and TRBJ1-3, with D uncertain. Germline CDR1 and CDR2: LGHDT and YNNKEL (reference sequence). This CDR3 comprises 14 residues. Trimming took off 0 bases at V and 3 bases at J, with 6 bases between the two ends. For the CDR3, the DNA is TGTGCCAGCAGCCAAGAAACGATTGGAAACACCATATATTTT. It codes for CASSQETIGNTIYF.

There are many counts of this clonotype. The chain carries TRBV10-2 and TRBJ2-1; no clear D gene. The CDR3 loop spans 15 amino acids. Trimming stripped 3 bases from V and 7 bases from J, with 16 bases between. Germline CDR1 and CDR2: WSHSY and SAAADI. In DNA, the CDR3 is TGCGCCAGCAGTGACGAGCTACTCCGCGATAATGAGCAGTTCTTC. This translates into CASSDELLRDNEQFF.

This clonotype showed up many times. The CDR3 protein is CSARGSPLVTEAFF. The DNA of the CDR3 is TGCAGTGCTAGAGGGTCCCCGTTGGTAACTGAAGCTTTCTTT. The chain combines TRBV20-1 with TRBJ1-1; D unresolved. Trimming removed 1 base from V and 5 bases from J, with 14 bases in between. Germline values: CDR1 DFQATT, CDR2 SNEGSKA (reference sequence). The CDR3 consists of 14 residues.